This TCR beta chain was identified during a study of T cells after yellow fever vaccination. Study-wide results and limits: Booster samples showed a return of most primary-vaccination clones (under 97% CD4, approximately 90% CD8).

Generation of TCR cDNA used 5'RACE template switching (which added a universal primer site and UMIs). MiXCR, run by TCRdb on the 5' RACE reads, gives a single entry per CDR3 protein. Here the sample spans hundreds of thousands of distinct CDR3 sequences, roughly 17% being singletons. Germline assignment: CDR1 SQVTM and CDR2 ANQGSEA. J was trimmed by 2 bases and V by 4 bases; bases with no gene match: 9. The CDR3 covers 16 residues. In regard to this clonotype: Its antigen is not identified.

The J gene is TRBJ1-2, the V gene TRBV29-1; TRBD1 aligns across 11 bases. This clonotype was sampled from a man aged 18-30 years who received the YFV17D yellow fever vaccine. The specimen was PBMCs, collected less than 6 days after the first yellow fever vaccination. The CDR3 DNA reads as TGCAGCGTTGTTGGGGGACAGGGGGTGGAGAACTATGGCTACACCTTC. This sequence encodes CSVVGGQGVENYGYTF.